The 7 T cell receptor beta chains listed next were all sequenced from one sample in a study of blood T cell repertoires in COVID-19. The protocol was immunoSEQ multiplex PCR, while the TCRdb copy is restricted to in-frame clones and leaves out a portion. Altogether around 250,000 clones are present, approximately 89% being singletons, with the ten largest covering more than 1%. Sequences were obtained from PBMCs or T cells enriched from blood (not recorded which). The receptors stem from a woman aged 40 to 49 with acute COVID-19.

This chain connects TRBV7-9 to TRBJ2-1, with a possible D match to TRBD1 (5 bases). The germline V gene has CDR1 SEHNR and CDR2 FQNEAQ (reference sequence). The CDR3 runs to 14 residues. Trimming stripped 5 bases from V and 6 bases from J, with 14 bases between. CDR3 sequence: CASSPPQGTNEQFF. The CDR3 nucleotides are TGTGCCAGCAGCCCGCCCCAGGGAACCAATGAGCAGTTCTTC.

J is TRBJ2-2 and V is TRBV28; TRBD1 agrees at 8 bases. Germline CDR1 reads MDHEN; CDR2 reads SYDVKM. The CDR3 covers 15 residues. The J segment lost 4 bases and the V segment lost 8 bases, leaving 9 bases of the junction unmatched. CDR3 DNA sequence: TGTGCCAGCGTGTTGGCAGGGGGCGCCACCGGGGAGCTGTTTTTT. As protein: CASVLAGGATGELFF.

This clone was counted once. This chain joins TRBV13 and TRBJ2-7, with TRBD1 matching over 10 bases. V was clipped by 2 bases and J by 3 bases; unmatched bases: 4. CDR3 length: 15 residues. Per the germline V gene, CDR1 is PRHDT and CDR2 is FYEKMQ (reference sequence). CDR3 DNA: TGTGCCAGCAGCTTACGAGGGACAGGGGACTACGAGCAGTACTTC. This codes for CASSLRGTGDYEQYF.

This sequence joins TRBV10-3 and TRBJ2-2; weak D call: TRBD2 (7 bases). Germline values: CDR1 ENHRY, CDR2 SYGVKD. CDR3 length: 17 amino acids. Trimming pared 4 bases from V and 7 bases from J, leaving 22 bases between. The CDR3 nucleotides read TGTGCCATCAGTGCCCCCATGGGAGGGGGTCTGATCGGGGAGCTGTTTTTT. As protein: CAISAPMGGGLIGELFF.

The rearrangement links TRBV7-9 to TRBJ2-5, with D possibly TRBD2 on 5 matching bases. Deletions cut 4 bases from V and 4 bases from J, with 10 bases between. The CDR3 is 13 amino acids. Germline CDR1 SEHNR, CDR2 FQNEAQ (reference sequence). The CDR3 sequence: CASSYEAGETQYF. CDR3 sequence (DNA): TGTGCCAGCAGCTACGAGGCGGGAGAGACCCAGTACTTC. The whole variable domain, filled in from reference TRBV7-9 and TRBJ2-5, reads DTGVSQNPRHKITKRGQNVTFRCDPISEHNRLYWYRQTLGQGPEFLTYFQNEAQLEKSRLLSDRFSAERPKGSFSTLEIQRTEQGDSAMYLCASSYEAGETQYFGPGTRLLVL.

CDR3 residues: CASSEGRVVDSPLHF. DNA of the CDR3: TGTGCCAGCAGTGAAGGCAGGGTGGTTGATTCACCCCTCCACTTT. This chain joins TRBV2 and TRBJ1-6; D is perhaps TRBD1 (5 bases). Germline assignment: CDR1 SNHLY and CDR2 FYNNEI. This CDR3 spans 15 amino acids. The V end was cut by 1 base, the J end by 8 bases, with 12 bases between.

V is TRBV5-5 and J is TRBJ1-1; D call uncertain. Looked up from germline, CDR1 is SGHKS and CDR2 is YYEKEE (reference sequence). There are 14 residues in the CDR3. V was shortened by 1 base and J by 2 bases, with 9 bases between the two germline ends. The CDR3 DNA reads TGTGCCAGCAGCTTGACGGGTTCTAACACTGAAGCTTTCTTT. Translation gives CASSLTGSNTEAFF.